This is a list of T cell receptor beta chains from one sample in a study of beta chain features in type 1 diabetes. Sequencing used immunoSEQ multiplex PCR; TCRdb keeps in-frame clones, though not all of them. The sample has 140,000 to 150,000 clones, about 10% seen once. The sequenced sample consisted of naive CD4+ T cells from blood. These TCRs come from a man aged 18 to 29 in good health. The CDR3 runs from the conserved cysteine through the conserved F or W. The D gene is left open where the match is weak. Some rows mark clone size as missing; the rest say once, few, many or name a class of expanded clone.

size,D,J,V,DNA,CDR3
few,-,TRBJ2-7,TRBV9,TGTGCCAGCAGCGTAGGGTGGACAGCTTCCTACGAGCAGTACTTC,CASSVGWTASYEQYF
-,TRBD1,TRBJ1-2,TRBV18,TGTGCCAGCTCACCGGGACAGGGGTCCCATGGCTACACCTTC,CASSPGQGSHGYTF
-,TRBD1,TRBJ1-2,TRBV14,TGTGCCAGCAGCCCGGGACAGGGCTATGGCTACACCTTC,CASSPGQGYGYTF
few,TRBD2,TRBJ2-7,TRBV7-2,TGTGCCAGCAGTTCTAGCGGGGGCCGCTCCTACGAGCAGTACTTC,CASSSSGGRSYEQYF
many,TRBD1,TRBJ2-7,TRBV28,TGTGCCAGCAGAGCCGGGACAGGGGTTCCCGAGCAGTACTTC,CASRAGTGVPEQYF
few,-,TRBJ2-7,TRBV7-2,TGTGCCAGCAGCTTAGCCGGCGGCAGCCACTACGAGCAGTACTTC,CASSLAGGSHYEQYF
few,TRBD1,TRBJ2-2,TRBV18,TGTGCCAGCTCACCAGGACAGGGGAACACCGGGGAGCTGTTTTTT,CASSPGQGNTGELFF
-,TRBD2,TRBJ2-3,TRBV7-7,TGTGCCAGCAGCTTAGTGGCGGGGGGCCCAGATACGCAGTATTTT,CASSLVAGGPDTQYF
-,TRBD2,TRBJ2-1,TRBV19,TGTGCCAGTAGTATCTCCCTAGCGGGCAGCTCCTACAATGAGCAGTTCTTC,CASSISLAGSSYNEQFF
few,TRBD1,TRBJ2-7,TRBV6-5,TGTGCCAGCACCAAACCGGGACAGGGGACCTACGAGCAGTACTTC,CASTKPGQGTYEQYF
few,TRBD2,TRBJ2-1,TRBV2,TGTGCCAGCAGACGTCTAGCGGGGGTAAATGAGCAGTTCTTC,CASRRLAGVNEQFF
many,-,TRBJ2-3,TRBV18,TGTGCCAGCTCACCGACAGCAGATACGCAGTATTTT,CASSPTADTQYF
-,-,TRBJ1-1,TRBV7-8,TGTGCCAGCAGCTACGAATCAGGGTTGACTGAAGCTTTCTTT,CASSYESGLTEAFF
few,TRBD1,TRBJ2-3,TRBV2,TGTGCCAGCAGTGTCCAGGACAGGGTGGCAGATACGCAGTATTTT,CASSVQDRVADTQYF
few,-,TRBJ1-5,TRBV7-6,TGTGCCAGCAGCTTAAGTGGGGGCGGCCAGCCCCAGCATTTT,CASSLSGGGQPQHF
-,-,TRBJ2-3,TRBV4-3,TGCGCCAGCAGCCAAGATTCGAGCAGCGTGGCAGATACGCAGTATTTT,CASSQDSSSVADTQYF
many,-,TRBJ2-6,TRBV30,TGTGCCTGGGGCGGGGCTGGGGCCAACGTCCTGACTTTC,CAWGGAGANVLTF
few,TRBD1,TRBJ1-1,TRBV6-6,TGTGCCAGCAGCCGGGACAGCAAGAACACTGAAGCTTTCTTT,CASSRDSKNTEAFF
-,-,TRBJ2-1,TRBV6-5,TGTGCCAGCAGTGTCAGCTACAATGAGCAGTTCTTC,CASSVSYNEQFF
many,-,TRBJ2-7,TRBV29-1,TGCAGCGTTGCCGACAGAGACGAGCAGTACTTC,CSVADRDEQYF
-,-,TRBJ2-5,TRBV6-6,TGTGCCAGCAGTTACGGTAACGATCGGGAGACCCAGTACTTC,CASSYGNDRETQYF
-,-,TRBJ1-1,TRBV5-4,TGTGCCAGCAGCTTGGGCGCGCAGGGAGGCACTGAAGCTTTCTTT,CASSLGAQGGTEAFF
-,-,TRBJ1-5,TRBV9,TGTGCCAGCAACCTGGGAGAGGAAAATCAGCCCCAGCATTTT,CASNLGEENQPQHF
-,-,TRBJ2-7,TRBV6-6,TGTGCCAGCAGTTACTCACCGGTAACCTACGAGCAGTACTTC,CASSYSPVTYEQYF
-,-,TRBJ2-7,TRBV5-6,TGTGCCAGCAGCTTGGCGGGATTCGAGCAGTACTTC,CASSLAGFEQYF
few,-,TRBJ1-5,TRBV28,TGTGCCAGCACCGGGGGCAATCAGCCCCAGCATTTT,CASTGGNQPQHF
-,-,TRBJ1-5,TRBV6-5,TGTGCCAGTCGGAGGGACGTCAATCAGCCCCAGCATTTT,CASRRDVNQPQHF
few,TRBD1,TRBJ1-2,TRBV7-2,TGTGCCAGCAGCCTACGGACAGGGGAGGACTATGGCTACACCTTC,CASSLRTGEDYGYTF
few,TRBD1,TRBJ2-5,TRBV11-2,TGTGCCAGCAGCATCCAGGACAGGCACGGGGAGACCCAGTACTTC,CASSIQDRHGETQYF